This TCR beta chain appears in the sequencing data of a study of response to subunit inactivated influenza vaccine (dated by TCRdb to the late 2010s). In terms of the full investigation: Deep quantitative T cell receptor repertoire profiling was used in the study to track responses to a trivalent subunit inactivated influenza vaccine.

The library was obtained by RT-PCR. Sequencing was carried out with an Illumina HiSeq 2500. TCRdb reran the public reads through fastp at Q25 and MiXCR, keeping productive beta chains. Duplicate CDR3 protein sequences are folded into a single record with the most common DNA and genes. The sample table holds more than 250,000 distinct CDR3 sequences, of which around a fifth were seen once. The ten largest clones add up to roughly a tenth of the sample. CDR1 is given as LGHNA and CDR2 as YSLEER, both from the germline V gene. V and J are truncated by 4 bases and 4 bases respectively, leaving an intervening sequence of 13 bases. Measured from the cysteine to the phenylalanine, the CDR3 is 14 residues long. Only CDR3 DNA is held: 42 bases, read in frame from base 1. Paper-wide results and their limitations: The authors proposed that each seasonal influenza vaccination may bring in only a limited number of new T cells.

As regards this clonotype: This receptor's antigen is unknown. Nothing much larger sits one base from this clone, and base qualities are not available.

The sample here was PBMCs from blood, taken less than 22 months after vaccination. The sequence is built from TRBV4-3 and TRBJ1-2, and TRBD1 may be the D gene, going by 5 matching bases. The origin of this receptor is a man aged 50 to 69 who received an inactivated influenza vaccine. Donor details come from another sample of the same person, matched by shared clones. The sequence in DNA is TGCGCCAGCAGCCCCACTTCGGGGGGCTATGGCTACACCTTC. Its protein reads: CASSPTSGGYGYTF.